Listed below are T cell receptor beta chains from one sample, sequenced in a study of T cell clones after liver transplantation. The method was immunoSEQ multiplex PCR; TCRdb's version includes in-frame clones alone and lacks a portion of them. The data show 40,000 to 65,000 clones, with about 88% seen just once and about 8.1% held by the top ten. Source: CD4+ T cells from blood, taken before liver transplant. These receptor sequences come from a human donor who received a liver transplant. Both conserved end residues are part of each CDR3. The D gene is left open where the match is weak. Clone size, where shown, is once, few, many, or a class for clones that have expanded.

j_call d_call clone_size v_call cdr3_aa cdr3_nt
TRBJ1-5 - - TRBV10-3 CAINQGGNQPQHF TGTGCCATCAACCAGGGTGGCAATCAGCCCCAGCATTTT
TRBJ1-5 - - TRBV6-5 CASSSDRSNQPQHF TGTGCCAGCAGTTCGGACAGAAGCAATCAGCCCCAGCATTTT
TRBJ2-3 - - TRBV7-9 CASGGYGADTQYF TGTGCCAGCGGCGGGTATGGGGCAGATACGCAGTATTTT
TRBJ1-5 - - TRBV6-6 CASSLLAGEGQPQHF TGTGCCAGCAGCCTACTAGCGGGTGAGGGTCAGCCCCAGCATTTT
TRBJ2-3 - few TRBV4-3 CASSQDGRGSDTQYF TGCGCCAGCAGCCAAGATGGACGGGGTTCGGATACGCAGTATTTT
TRBJ2-5 - - TRBV9 CASSVGTGLTQYF TGTGCCAGCAGCGTGGGCACTGGGCTGACCCAGTACTTC
TRBJ2-1 TRBD1 few TRBV27 CASSPGQGSYNEQFF TGTGCCAGCAGTCCCGGACAGGGCTCCTACAATGAGCAGTTCTTC
TRBJ1-2 - few TRBV5-1 CASSSGVNYGYTF TGCGCCAGCAGTTCGGGTGTTAACTATGGCTACACCTTC
TRBJ2-7 TRBD2 - TRBV19 CASSAREGVEQYF TGTGCCAGTAGTGCGCGGGAGGGGGTGGAGCAGTACTTC
TRBJ2-5 TRBD1 - TRBV4-1 CASSHGQGGNQETQYF TGCGCCAGCAGCCACGGACAGGGGGGAAACCAAGAGACCCAGTACTTC
TRBJ2-3 TRBD2 - TRBV30 CAWSLSRLAGFTDTQYF TGTGCCTGGAGCCTTTCGAGACTAGCGGGATTCACAGATACGCAGTATTTT
TRBJ2-3 - - TRBV28 CASSLQGLSTDTQYF TGTGCCAGCAGTTTACAGGGACTGAGCACAGATACGCAGTATTTT
TRBJ2-3 - - TRBV5-1 CASRESGGFTDTQYF TGCGCCAGCAGAGAGAGCGGCGGCTTCACAGATACGCAGTATTTT
TRBJ1-4 TRBD1 - TRBV29-1 CSGGQGDEKLFF TGCAGCGGGGGACAGGGGGATGAAAAACTGTTTTTT
TRBJ2-3 TRBD2 - TRBV6-5 CASRPLAGGLHTQYF TGTGCCAGCAGGCCTCTAGCGGGGGGCCTCCATACGCAGTATTTT
TRBJ2-5 TRBD2 once TRBV7-2 CASSFGGEGRETQYF TGTGCCAGCAGCTTTGGGGGGGAGGGCCGAGAGACCCAGTACTTC
TRBJ2-7 TRBD2 medium-sized TRBV30 CAWIPGGSSYEQYF TGTGCCTGGATACCGGGCGGGAGTTCCTACGAGCAGTACTTC
TRBJ2-2 - - TRBV7-2 CASSLPGTGELFF TGTGCCAGCAGCTTGCCGGGGACCGGGGAGCTGTTTTTT
TRBJ2-2 TRBD1 - TRBV6-1 CATADRANGELFF TGTGCCACCGCCGACAGGGCGAACGGGGAGCTGTTTTTT
TRBJ2-7 - - TRBV6-6 CASSYSSGIYEQYF TGTGCCAGCAGTTACTCGTCCGGGATTTACGAGCAGTACTTC
TRBJ2-7 - once TRBV7-9 CASSLVPGQTYEQYF TGTGCCAGCAGCTTAGTACCAGGACAAACCTACGAGCAGTACTTC
TRBJ2-7 - - TRBV5-1 CASTRAGAPDEQYF TGCGCCAGCACTAGGGCGGGGGCCCCTGACGAGCAGTACTTC
TRBJ1-4 - - TRBV6-5 CASRLSAVPNEKLFF TGTGCCAGCAGATTGTCGGCGGTACCTAATGAAAAACTGTTTTTT
TRBJ2-7 - - TRBV7-2 CASSQDLFQGHYEQYF TGTGCCAGCAGCCAGGACCTGTTTCAGGGGCACTACGAGCAGTACTTC
TRBJ2-1 TRBD2 - TRBV4-1 CASSQDRGGSNYNEQFF TGCGCCAGCAGCCAAGATCGGGGCGGGAGCAACTACAATGAGCAGTTCTTC
TRBJ2-2 - once TRBV5-4 CASSLDWWSTTGELFF TGTGCCAGCAGCTTGGACTGGTGGAGTACCACCGGGGAGCTGTTTTTT
TRBJ2-5 - - TRBV5-4 CASSLVFQETQYF TGTGCCAGCAGCTTGGTGTTTCAAGAGACCCAGTACTTC
TRBJ2-5 TRBD2 - TRBV5-4 CASSSVGGLRREETQYF TGTGCCAGCAGCTCGGTGGGAGGGCTCCGCCGGGAGGAGACCCAGTACTTC
TRBJ1-2 - once TRBV15 CATSRDRTGNYGYTF TGTGCCACCAGCAGAGATCGAACAGGGAACTATGGCTACACCTTC
TRBJ2-7 TRBD1 few TRBV7-2 CASTADRGSYEQYF TGTGCCAGCACCGCGGACAGGGGCTCCTACGAGCAGTACTTC
TRBJ2-3 - - TRBV4-3 CASSQGGSTDTQYF TGCGCCAGCAGCCAAGGAGGGAGCACAGATACGCAGTATTTT
TRBJ2-1 - - TRBV4-3 CASSRGYGSFMGEQFF TGCGCCAGCAGCCGAGGTTATGGGTCGTTTATGGGTGAGCAGTTCTTC
TRBJ1-1 - - TRBV29-1 CSVRWQVTTEAFF TGCAGCGTTAGGTGGCAGGTGACCACTGAAGCTTTCTTT
TRBJ1-5 - - TRBV28 CASGGRINQPQHF TGTGCCAGCGGGGGACGGATCAATCAGCCCCAGCATTTT
TRBJ1-2 TRBD1 - TRBV7-9 CASSQTGHNGYTF TGTGCCAGCAGCCAGACAGGGCATAATGGCTACACCTTC
TRBJ2-1 TRBD2 - TRBV4-2 CASSQDLAGGSSYNEQFF TGTGCCAGCAGCCAAGACCTTGCGGGGGGGAGCTCCTACAATGAGCAGTTCTTC
TRBJ2-7 TRBD1 - TRBV4-2 CASSPPGQTYEQYF TGTGCCAGCAGCCCCCCGGGACAGACCTACGAGCAGTACTTC
TRBJ2-1 - - TRBV15 CATSRERVNEQFF TGTGCCACCAGCAGAGAAAGGGTCAATGAGCAGTTCTTC
TRBJ2-5 - - TRBV5-6 CASSLVSEETQYF TGTGCCAGCAGCTTGGTGTCTGAAGAGACCCAGTACTTC
TRBJ1-1 TRBD1 - TRBV4-3 CASSQAWDRGGTEAFF TGCGCCAGCAGCCAAGCTTGGGACAGGGGGGGAACTGAAGCTTTCTTT
TRBJ1-2 TRBD1 once TRBV18 CASSTGTGIEGYTF TGTGCCAGCTCAACCGGGACAGGGATCGAGGGCTACACCTTC
TRBJ1-1 - - TRBV29-1 CSADIPNTEAFF TGCAGCGCTGACATCCCGAACACTGAAGCTTTCTTT
TRBJ1-5 TRBD1 - TRBV19 CASSWGQGSNQPQHF TGTGCCAGTAGTTGGGGACAGGGGAGCAATCAGCCCCAGCATTTT
TRBJ2-5 - once TRBV13 CASSPRGPRGETQYF TGTGCCAGCAGCCCCAGGGGACCCAGAGGGGAGACCCAGTACTTC
TRBJ2-5 TRBD2 - TRBV4-1 CASSPLKWKLAGVSETQYF TGCGCCAGCAGCCCCTTGAAATGGAAGCTAGCGGGAGTGTCAGAGACCCAGTACTTC
TRBJ2-7 TRBD1 - TRBV4-1 CASSRGTGGQSYEQYF TGCGCCAGCAGCCGGGGGACAGGGGGCCAATCCTACGAGCAGTACTTC
TRBJ2-7 TRBD1 - TRBV5-1 CASSRTGTPEQYF TGCGCCAGCAGCCGGACAGGGACCCCCGAGCAGTACTTC
TRBJ1-1 TRBD1 - TRBV5-1 CASSFGRSPRQGASNTEAFF TGCGCCAGCAGCTTTGGGAGATCCCCCCGACAGGGGGCGTCGAACACTGAAGCTTTCTTT
TRBJ2-2 - few TRBV19 CASSPGQHPGELFF TGTGCCAGTAGCCCCGGACAGCACCCCGGGGAGCTGTTTTTT
TRBJ2-5 - - TRBV2 CASGRSRGIQETQYF TGTGCCAGCGGGAGGTCGCGGGGCATCCAAGAGACCCAGTACTTC
TRBJ2-7 TRBD1 few TRBV7-9 CASTGEPGQGIDEQYF TGTGCCAGCACCGGTGAACCGGGACAGGGAATAGACGAGCAGTACTTC